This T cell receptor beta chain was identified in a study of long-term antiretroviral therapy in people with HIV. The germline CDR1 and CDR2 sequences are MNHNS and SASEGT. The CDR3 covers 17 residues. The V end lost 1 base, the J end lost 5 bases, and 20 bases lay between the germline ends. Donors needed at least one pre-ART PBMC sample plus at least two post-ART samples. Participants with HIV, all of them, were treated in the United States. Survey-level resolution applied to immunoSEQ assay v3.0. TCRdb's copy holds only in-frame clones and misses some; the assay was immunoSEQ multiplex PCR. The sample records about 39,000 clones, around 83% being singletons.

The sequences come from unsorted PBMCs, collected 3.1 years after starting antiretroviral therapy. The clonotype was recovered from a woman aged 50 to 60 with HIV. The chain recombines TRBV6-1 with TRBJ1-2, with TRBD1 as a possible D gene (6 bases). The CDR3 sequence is CASSEVAGGGHLYGYTF. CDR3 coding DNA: TGTGCCAGCAGTGAAGTGGCTGGGGGGGGGCACTTATATGGCTACACCTTC.